The present T cell receptor (beta chain) was sequenced within a study of monozygotic twins with inflammatory bowel disease. TCRdb reprocessed the 5' RACE reads; each CDR3 protein has one entry and no DNA is given. This specimen shows approximately 400,000 distinct CDR3 sequences; the ten leading clones hold around 2.3%. A note on this clonotype: No antigen is known for it.

Study-wide results and limits: Compared with healthy twins, IBD patients shared fewer clonotypes with others, especially with disease activity.

This CDR3 contains 18 residues. From germline, CDR1 is MDHEN and CDR2 SYDVKM. This chain links TRBV28 with TRBJ2-2; with no DNA, the TCRdb D assignment of TRBD1 cannot be verified. Source material: blood. This receptor was obtained from a human donor with ulcerative colitis or Crohn's disease, or a healthy co-twin of an affected twin (not recorded which). This CDR3 reads CASSSPAGKVVNTGELFF.